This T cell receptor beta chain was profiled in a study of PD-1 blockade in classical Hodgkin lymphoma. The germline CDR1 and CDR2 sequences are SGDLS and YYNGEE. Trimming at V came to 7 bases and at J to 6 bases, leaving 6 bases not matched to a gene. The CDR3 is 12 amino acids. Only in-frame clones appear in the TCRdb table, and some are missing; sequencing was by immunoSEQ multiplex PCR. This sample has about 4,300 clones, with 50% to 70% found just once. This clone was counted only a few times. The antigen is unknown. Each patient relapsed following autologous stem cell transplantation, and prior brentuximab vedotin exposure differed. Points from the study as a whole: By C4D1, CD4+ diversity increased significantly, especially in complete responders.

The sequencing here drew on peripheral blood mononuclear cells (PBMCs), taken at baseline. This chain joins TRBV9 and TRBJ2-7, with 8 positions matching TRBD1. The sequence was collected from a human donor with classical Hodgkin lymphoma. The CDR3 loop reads CASGSGGLEQYF. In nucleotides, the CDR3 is TGTGCCAGCGGGTCAGGGGGCCTCGAGCAGTACTTC.